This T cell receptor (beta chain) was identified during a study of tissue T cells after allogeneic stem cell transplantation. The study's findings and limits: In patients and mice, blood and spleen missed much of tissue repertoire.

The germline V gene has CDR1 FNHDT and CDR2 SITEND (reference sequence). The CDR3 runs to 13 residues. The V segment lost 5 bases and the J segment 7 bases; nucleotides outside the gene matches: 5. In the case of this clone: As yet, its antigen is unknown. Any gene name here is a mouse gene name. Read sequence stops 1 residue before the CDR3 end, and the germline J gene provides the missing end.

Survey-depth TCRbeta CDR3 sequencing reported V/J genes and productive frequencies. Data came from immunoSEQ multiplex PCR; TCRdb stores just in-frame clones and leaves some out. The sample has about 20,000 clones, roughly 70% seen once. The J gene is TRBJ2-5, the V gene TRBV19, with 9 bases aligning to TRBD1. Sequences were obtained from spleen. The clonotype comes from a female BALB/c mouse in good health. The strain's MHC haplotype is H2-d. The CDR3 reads CASSSGQGNTQYF. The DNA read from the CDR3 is TGTGCCAGCAGCTCCGGACAGGGGAACACCCAGTAC.